This TCR beta chain was documented in a study of shared clonotypes between healthy human individuals. The CDR3 spans 11 residues. Trimming took off 6 bases at V and 2 bases at J, with 4 bases between the two ends. Germline-derived CDR1 and CDR2 are KGHSH and LQKENI. There are a few counts of this clone. Additional DNA sequences in this sample encode the identical CDR3. The repertoire was sequenced with immunoSEQ multiplex PCR; TCRdb's copy has only in-frame clones and lacks some. This repertoire shows about 2 million clones, about 95% found once; its top ten account for 0.13%. The TCR originated in a man aged 18 to 29 in good health. The specimen was naive CD4+ T cells sorted from blood. Subset denoted: CD45RA+ positively selected. This chain uses TRBV18 with TRBJ1-2; unclear D gene. CDR3 amino acids: CASSENYGYTF. The CDR3 bases are TGTGCCAGCTCGGAGAACTATGGCTACACCTTC.